The TCR beta chain described here comes from a study of shared clonotypes between healthy human individuals. Profiled with immunoSEQ multiplex PCR; TCRdb holds only in-frame clones, not every one. The table has some 89,000 clones, approximately 61% seen once; the top ten hold 45%. V lost 0 bases and J lost 5; bases outside the gene matches: 8. There are 16 residues in the CDR3. Germline V gene lookup returns CDR1 MNHNS and CDR2 SASEGT. This clone was counted between two and nine times. This chain connects TRBV6-1 to TRBJ2-7; 9 bases are a match to TRBD2. Material for sequencing was memory CD8+ T cells sorted from blood. Subset given: CD45RO+ cells pooled with CCR7-negative TemRA cells. This TCR was sampled from a man aged 25 to 40 in good health. The DNA of the CDR3 is TGTGCCAGCAGTGAAGCTCCTAGGGCGGGAGGGAACGAGCAGTACTTC. It is translated as CASSEAPRAGGNEQYF.